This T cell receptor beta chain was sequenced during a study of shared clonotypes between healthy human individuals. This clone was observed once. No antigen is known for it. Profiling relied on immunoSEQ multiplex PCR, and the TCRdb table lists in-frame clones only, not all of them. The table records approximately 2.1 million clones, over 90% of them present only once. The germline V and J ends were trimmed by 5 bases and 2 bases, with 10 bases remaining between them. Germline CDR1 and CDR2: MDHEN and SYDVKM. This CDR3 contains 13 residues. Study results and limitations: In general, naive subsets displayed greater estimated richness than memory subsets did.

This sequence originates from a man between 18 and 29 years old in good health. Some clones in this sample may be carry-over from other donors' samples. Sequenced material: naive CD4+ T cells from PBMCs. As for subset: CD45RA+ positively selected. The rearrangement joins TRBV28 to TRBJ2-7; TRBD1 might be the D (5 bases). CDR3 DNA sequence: TGTGCCAGCAGTCCTGACAGCACCTACGAGCAGTACTTC. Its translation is CASSPDSTYEQYF.